Listed below are T cell receptor beta chains from one sample, sequenced in a study of blood T cell repertoires in COVID-19. TCRdb's table, derived via immunoSEQ multiplex PCR, lists solely in-frame clones and lacks some. The table has 150,000 to 200,000 clones, roughly four fifths seen once; the top ten hold roughly a tenth. The sample comprised peripheral blood. Receptors were obtained from a human donor in a cohort sampled during active COVID-19. Each CDR3 is given with its conserved first and last residue. The order of the fields is V gene, J gene, clone size, D gene, CDR3 protein, CDR3 DNA. The D gene is left open where the match is weak. Size is stated for part of the rows, as once, few or many counts, or as a class when the clone is expanded.

>TRBV7-9|TRBJ1-1|once|-
CASRGAMVQGNTEAFF
TGTGCCAGCAGAGGCGCAATGGTACAGGGGAACACTGAAGCTTTCTTT
>TRBV4-3|TRBJ1-2|-|-
CASSPLGPTDGYTF
TGCGCCAGCAGCCCCCTTGGGCCGACGGATGGCTACACCTTC
>TRBV29-1|TRBJ2-7|-|-
CSVTGTTYEQYF
TGCAGCGTCACCGGGACAACCTACGAGCAGTACTTC
>TRBV6-1|TRBJ2-5|-|-
CASSEFWTVETQYF
TGTGCCAGCAGTGAATTTTGGACAGTAGAGACCCAGTACTTC
>TRBV7-2|TRBJ2-7|-|-
CASSLLAPAYEQYF
TGTGCCAGCAGCTTACTAGCGCCCGCCTACGAGCAGTACTTC
>TRBV9|TRBJ1-2|-|-
CASSPRSRGDGGYTF
TGTGCCAGCAGCCCCCGGTCCAGGGGAGACGGTGGCTACACCTTC
>TRBV9|TRBJ2-1|-|-
CASSVGRAGLSYNEQFF
TGTGCCAGCAGCGTAGGAAGGGCGGGACTTTCCTACAATGAGCAGTTCTTC
>TRBV28|TRBJ1-1|-|-
CASTTGMNTEAFF
TGTGCCAGCACAACGGGTATGAACACTGAAGCTTTCTTT
>TRBV28|TRBJ1-2|once|TRBD1
CASLKPGQGYGYTF
TGTGCCAGCCTCAAACCGGGACAGGGTTATGGCTACACCTTC
>TRBV28|TRBJ2-1|-|TRBD1
CASTKPGQGPYNEQFF
TGTGCCAGCACCAAACCGGGACAGGGACCCTACAATGAGCAGTTCTTC
>TRBV12-3/TRBV12-4|TRBJ1-1|-|-
CASTRGMGTEAFF
TGTGCCAGCACCAGGGGCATGGGGACTGAAGCTTTCTTT
>TRBV2|TRBJ2-5|once|TRBD1
CASNRDRGQETQYF
TGTGCCAGCAATAGAGACAGGGGCCAAGAGACCCAGTACTTC
>TRBV4-3|TRBJ1-2|-|-
CASSQDVRVLNGYTF
TGCGCCAGCAGCCAAGACGTCCGAGTCCTAAATGGCTACACCTTC
>TRBV28|TRBJ1-1|-|-
CASSSTGPNTEAFF
TGTGCCAGCAGCTCGACAGGTCCGAACACTGAAGCTTTCTTT
>TRBV7-9|TRBJ1-5|few|-
CASSLGTSVSNQPQHF
TGTGCCAGCAGCCTAGGTACAAGCGTTAGCAATCAGCCCCAGCATTTT
>TRBV19|TRBJ2-7|-|TRBD1
CASSMNRGGEQYF
TGTGCCAGTAGTATGAACAGGGGTGGCGAGCAGTACTTC